A single sample gave rise to the 24 T cell receptor beta chains below, sequenced in a study of T-cell reconstitution after alpha-beta-depleted transplantation in children. A TCRbeta library incorporating unique molecular identifiers was prepared. TCRdb reprocessed the PCR reads with MiXCR, giving one entry per CDR3 protein. The data show 200,000 to 250,000 distinct CDR3 sequences, around 8.9% seen once. This sample comprised PBMCs from the stem cell graft donor, obtained from the stem cell graft. These receptors were taken from a human donor who donated a stem cell graft to a child with SCID.

This clonotype was seen repeatedly, ten times or more. V is TRBV7-6 and J is TRBJ2-7, with D maybe TRBD1 (6 bases). V was trimmed by 5 bases and J by 2 bases, leaving 13 bases between them. The CDR3 is 14 amino acids. From germline, CDR1 is SGHVS and CDR2 FNYEAQ. Here the CDR3 reads CASSDLDRTYEQYF. The CDR3 DNA is TGTGCCAGCAGCGATCTGGACAGAACCTACGAGCAGTACTTC.

This clonotype has a count of ten or more. The rearrangement joins TRBV12-3 or TRBV12-4 to TRBJ2-3; D unclear. Trimming took off 3 bases at V and 0 bases at J, with 4 bases between the two ends. This CDR3 is 13 amino acids long. The CDR3 DNA is TGTGCCAGCAGTTTTGGAAGCACAGATACGCAGTATTTT. Translating it yields CASSFGSTDTQYF.

This clonotype came up once. The chain carries TRBV12-3 or TRBV12-4 and TRBJ2-2, with D perhaps matching TRBD1 or TRBD2 (5 bases each). The CDR3 is made up of 13 amino acids. Trimming left V 6 bases short and J 17 bases short, with 22 bases between. CDR3 DNA sequence: TGTGCCAGCAGCCCTAGGCACCGGGACCTTCTATTTTTT. This sequence encodes CASSPRHRDLLFF.

This clonotype came up many times. The chain links TRBV2 to TRBJ1-2; TRBD1 is a possible D gene (5 bases). This CDR3 comprises 11 residues. Germline V gene data show CDR1 as SNHLY and CDR2 as FYNNEI. Trimming stripped 6 bases from V and 8 bases from J, with 10 bases between. CDR3 in amino acids: CASRRDWGYTF. In nucleotides, the CDR3 is TGTGCCAGCAGGCGGGACTGGGGCTACACCTTC.

This clonotype was seen ten or more times. CDR3 sequence: CASSVGLVGTEAFF. The CDR3 nucleotides read TGTGCCAGCAGCGTGGGACTGGTGGGTACTGAAGCTTTCTTT. The rearrangement links TRBV7-9 to TRBJ1-1, with a possible D match to TRBD1 (5 bases). Trimming cost V 5 bases and J 5 bases, with 15 bases left between them. This CDR3 is 14 amino acids long. Germline CDR1 reads SEHNR; CDR2 reads FQNEAQ (reference sequence). Based on the CDR3 plus reference TRBV7-9 and TRBJ1-1, the full variable domain is DTGVSQNPRHKITKRGQNVTFRCDPISEHNRLYWYRQTLGQGPEFLTYFQNEAQLEKSRLLSDRFSAERPKGSFSTLEIQRTEQGDSAMYLCASSVGLVGTEAFFGQGTRLTVV.

This clonotype came up many times. The CDR3 protein is CASSQLAGGFADTQYF. In DNA, the CDR3 is TGCGCCAGCAGCCAACTAGCGGGGGGATTCGCAGATACGCAGTATTTT. V usage is TRBV4-3 and J usage is TRBJ2-3; 11 positions match TRBD2. Germline CDR1 LGHNA, CDR2 YSLEER. Unmatched junction bases numbered 5, after V lost 2 bases and J lost 4 bases. The CDR3 has 16 amino acids.

This clonotype was seen repeatedly, ten times or more. The chain has TRBV20-1 and TRBJ2-2, with D unclear. Germline-derived CDR1 and CDR2 are DFQATT and SNEGSKA (reference sequence). The length of the CDR3 is 16 residues. V lost 0 bases, J lost 7 bases, and 18 bases lay in between. CDR3 protein: CSARDISARWGGELFF. In nucleotides, the CDR3 is TGCAGTGCTAGAGATATTAGTGCCCGTTGGGGCGGGGAGCTGTTTTTT.

This clonotype has at least ten counts. The gene calls are TRBV20-1 and TRBJ2-5, with D possibly TRBD2 on 6 matching bases. Trimming removed 5 bases at V and 5 bases at J, with 12 bases between. CDR1 is DFQATT and CDR2 is SNEGSKA in the germline V gene (reference sequence). The CDR3 is 12 residues long. The CDR3 DNA reads TGCAGTGCTTTGACTAGTTCGGAGACCCAGTACTTC. Translated, it gives CSALTSSETQYF.

This clonotype has ten or more counts. The rearrangement uses TRBV5-1 and TRBJ2-2, with D hard to call. V was shortened by 0 bases and J by 5 bases, with 14 bases between the two germline ends. There are 16 residues in the CDR3. Germline CDR1 and CDR2: SGHRS and YFSETQ. CDR3 coding DNA: TGCGCCAGCAGCTTGGTTTCTCTGCCCGGGACCGGGGAGCTGTTTTTT. Encoded protein: CASSLVSLPGTGELFF.

This clonotype was found many times. This chain uses TRBV5-1 with TRBJ2-2, with D hard to call. The CDR3 extends over 15 amino acids. Germline V CDR1 and CDR2: SGHRS, YFSETQ. V was cut by 2 bases and J by 3 bases, with 11 bases left in between. The CDR3 DNA reads as TGCGCCAGCAGCTTTGCCACTCCGGACACCGGGGAGCTGTTTTTT. Translated: CASSFATPDTGELFF.

This clonotype was observed at least ten times. The chain recombines TRBV27 with TRBJ2-1; 13 nucleotides match TRBD2. Germline CDR1 reads MNHEY; CDR2 reads SMNVEV (reference sequence). The CDR3 contains 14 residues. V gave up 8 bases and J gave up 7 bases; unmatched junction bases: 5. The chain's CDR3 is CASSGLAGTNEQFF. In nucleotides, the CDR3 is TGTGCCAGCTCGGGACTAGCGGGGACTAATGAGCAGTTCTTC.

This clonotype was observed at least ten times. Written as DNA, the CDR3 is TGTGCCAGCAGTGGCTCCATAGCGGGGCCCAATGAGCAGTTCTTC. Residues: CASSGSIAGPNEQFF. This chain connects TRBV6-1 to TRBJ2-1, with TRBD2 matching 8 bases. Unmatched junction bases numbered 8, after V lost 4 bases and J lost 6 bases. The CDR3 extends over 15 amino acids. CDR1 and CDR2 from the germline V gene are MNHNS and SASEGT.

This clonotype has at least ten counts. J is TRBJ2-7 and V is TRBV3-1; 8 bases align to TRBD1. Trimming at V came to 0 bases and at J to 6 bases, leaving 7 bases not matched to a gene. CDR3 length: 15 amino acids. In germline, CDR1 is LGHDT, CDR2 YNNKEL (reference sequence). CDR3 bases: TGTGCCAGCAGCCAAGATGGGGACAGGTCTGGCGAGCAGTACTTC. As protein: CASSQDGDRSGEQYF.

The table lists this clonotype with many counts. CDR3 sequence: CASSLTEKLFF. The CDR3 DNA reads as TGTGCCAGCAGCTTGACCGAAAAACTGTTTTTT. The chain couples TRBV5-5 to TRBJ1-4, with D unclear. CDR3 length equals 11 residues. Germline lookup yields CDR1 SGHKS and CDR2 YYEKEE (reference sequence). Trimming removed 1 base at V and 8 bases at J, with 3 bases between.

This clonotype was detected many times. This chain uses TRBV20-1 with TRBJ2-2; possible D gene TRBD1, 6 bases. Germline V gene data show CDR1 as DFQATT and CDR2 as SNEGSKA (reference sequence). Trimming pared 3 bases from V and 0 bases from J, leaving 11 bases between. The CDR3 has 15 residues. CDR3 sequence (DNA): TGCAGTGCTAGCGCAGGGGCCGCGAACACCGGGGAGCTGTTTTTT. This codes for CSASAGAANTGELFF.

The sample holds many counts of this clonotype. The chain employs TRBV20-1 and TRBJ2-7, with 13 bases lining up with TRBD2. The CDR3 consists of 13 residues. The trim removed 5 bases at V and 2 bases at J, leaving 0 bases unmatched. Looked up from germline, CDR1 is DFQATT and CDR2 is SNEGSKA (reference sequence). This CDR3 is CSAGTSGAYEQYF. The CDR3 DNA is TGCAGTGCTGGGACTAGCGGGGCCTACGAGCAGTACTTC.

This clonotype occurred many times. The chain couples TRBV4-1 to TRBJ2-3, with D maybe TRBD1 (5 bases). Germline CDR1 MGHRA, CDR2 YSYEKL. The V gene lost 4 bases and the J gene lost 1 base, with 9 bases spanning the gap. CDR3 length: 14 amino acids. The CDR3 sequence: CASSLTQGTDTQYF. For the CDR3, the DNA is TGCGCCAGCAGCCTGACACAGGGCACAGATACGCAGTATTTT.

In its sample, this clonotype was seen many times. V is TRBV7-2 and J is TRBJ1-1; the D gene is possibly TRBD1 (6 bases). Germline V gene lookup returns CDR1 SGHTA and CDR2 FQGNSA. V was cut by 1 base and J by 4 bases, with 13 bases left in between. The CDR3 loop spans 15 amino acids. The CDR3 nucleotides are TGTGCCAGCAGCTTAGGAAGTGACAGGACCACTGAAGCTTTCTTT. It translates to CASSLGSDRTTEAFF.

This clonotype was seen many times. CDR3: CASSSGLAIETQYF. The CDR3 nucleotides are TGTGCCAGCAGCTCCGGACTAGCGATCGAGACCCAGTACTTC. This sequence joins TRBV7-2 and TRBJ2-5; 9 positions match TRBD2. Germline V gene sequence: CDR1 SGHTA, CDR2 FQGNSA. The CDR3 is made up of 14 amino acids. V lost 4 bases, J lost 5 bases, and 5 bases stayed unmatched.

The table lists this clonotype with many counts. This rearrangement joins TRBV5-1 to TRBJ2-2; TRBD2 might be the D (6 bases). The V end was cut by 4 bases, the J end by 4 bases, with 11 bases between. Germline-derived CDR1 and CDR2 are SGHRS and YFSETQ. The CDR3 extends over 14 amino acids. The CDR3, as DNA: TGCGCCAGCAGCACTACTAGCCCCACCGGGGAGCTGTTTTTT. Protein sequence: CASSTTSPTGELFF.

Ten or more counts support this clonotype. DNA of the CDR3: TGCGCCAGCAGCCAAGATGTGTCACACCATGAAAAACTGTTTTTT. Translated: CASSQDVSHHEKLFF. The chain has TRBV4-3 and TRBJ1-4; D is unresolved. CDR1 is LGHNA and CDR2 is YSLEER in the germline V gene. The CDR3 length is 15 residues. Trimming took off 0 bases at V and 6 bases at J, with 11 bases between the two ends.

This clonotype was counted ten times or more. This chain joins TRBV27 and TRBJ1-2, with 10 positions matching TRBD1. This CDR3 has 18 residues. The V segment lost 2 bases and the J segment 2 bases; nucleotides outside the gene matches: 11. The V gene's germline CDR1 is MNHEY and CDR2 SMNVEV (reference sequence). CDR3: CASSLRAPGQGVNYGYTF. CDR3 nucleotides: TGTGCCAGCAGTTTACGAGCTCCCGGACAGGGGGTAAACTATGGCTACACCTTC.

This clonotype was counted many times. V and J are TRBV2 and TRBJ1-6; 9 bases agree with TRBD1. Trimming at V came to 3 bases and at J to 8 bases, leaving 5 bases not matched to a gene. The CDR3 has 15 amino acids. Germline values: CDR1 SNHLY, CDR2 FYNNEI. CDR3 in DNA: TGTGCCAGCAGTGACGAGGACAGGGGTTATTCACCCCTCCACTTT. Residues: CASSDEDRGYSPLHF.

This clonotype was seen repeatedly, ten times or more. This rearrangement joins TRBV5-1 to TRBJ2-5; D remains ambiguous. Germline V CDR1 and CDR2: SGHRS, YFSETQ. The CDR3 spans 14 residues. Trimming pared 0 bases from V and 4 bases from J, leaving 10 bases between. DNA of the CDR3: TGCGCCAGCAGCTTGGTGGTCACCGGAGAGACCCAGTACTTC. Translated: CASSLVVTGETQYF. The full variable domain, with the rest looked up from reference TRBV5-1 and TRBJ2-5, is KAGVTQTPRYLIKTRGQQVTLSCSPISGHRSVSWYQQTPGQGLQFLFEYFSETQRNKGNFPGRFSGRQFSNSRSEMNVSTLELGDSALYLCASSLVVTGETQYFGPGTRLLVL.